The 15 T cell receptor beta chains given below trace back to one sample, sequenced in a study of blood T cell repertoires in COVID-19. Repertoires were generated with immunoSEQ multiplex PCR, while TCRdb's copy carries only in-frame clones and drops some. This table has 220,000 or so clones, around three quarters appearing once. The sequencing input was peripheral blood. The source is a woman aged 70-85 years with acute or convalescent COVID-19.

The chain links TRBV24-1 to TRBJ2-5, with D possibly being TRBD1 (5 bases). The CDR3 consists of 15 residues. Germline assignment: CDR1 KGHDR and CDR2 SFDVKD. V dropped 4 bases and J dropped 5 bases, with 16 bases sitting between them. In DNA, the CDR3 is TGTGCCACCAGTGAGGTCCAGGGTCTCAGCGAGACCCAGTACTTC. It translates to CATSEVQGLSETQYF.

This chain uses TRBV29-1 with TRBJ1-1; 9 nucleotides match TRBD1. V was clipped by 7 bases and J by 3 bases; unmatched bases: 6. Germline CDR1 SQVTM, CDR2 ANQGSEA. CDR3 length: 13 residues. CDR3 loop: CSAKQGADTEAFF. CDR3 coding DNA: TGCAGCGCCAAACAGGGGGCAGACACTGAAGCTTTCTTT.

The chain links TRBV29-1 to TRBJ1-3; no reliable D call. Germline CDR1 reads SQVTM; CDR2 reads ANQGSEA. CDR3 length: 15 amino acids. Deletions cut 7 bases from V and 0 bases from J, with 16 bases between. CDR3 in amino acids: CSAGPGNSSGNTIYF. DNA of the CDR3: TGCAGCGCCGGACCGGGGAATAGCTCTGGAAACACCATATATTTT. Variable domain in full (rest from reference TRBV29-1 and TRBJ1-3): SAVISQKPSRDICQRGTSLTIQCQVDSQVTMMFWYRQQPGQSLTLIATANQGSEATYESGFVIDKFPISRPNLTFSTLTVSNMSPEDSSIYLCSAGPGNSSGNTIYFGEGSWLTVV.

V usage is TRBV27 and J usage is TRBJ2-3; no reliable D call. Per germline, CDR1 MNHEY and CDR2 SMNVEV (reference sequence). Between the trimmed V and J ends, which lost 5 bases and 5 bases, there was a span of 14 bases. CDR3 length equals 14 residues. CDR3 in DNA: TGTGCCAGCAGTCCGCCGTATGGAGTAGATACGCAGTATTTT. As protein: CASSPPYGVDTQYF.

The genes are TRBV7-2 and TRBJ2-5; the D gene is possibly TRBD2 (6 bases). Germline V gene lookup returns CDR1 SGHTA and CDR2 FQGNSA. The CDR3 consists of 14 residues. Trimming removed 5 bases at V and 0 bases at J, with 10 bases between. This CDR3 is CASSGRTNQETQYF. The CDR3 DNA is TGTGCCAGCAGCGGCCGGACTAACCAAGAGACCCAGTACTTC.

This clone occurred once. This chain connects TRBV20-1 to TRBJ2-1, with TRBD2 matching 14 bases. V lost 3 bases, J lost 4 bases, and 14 bases stayed unmatched. The germline V gene encodes CDR1 DFQATT and CDR2 SNEGSKA (reference sequence). The CDR3 loop spans 19 amino acids. CDR3 in amino acids: CSASSGLAGVFGSYNEQFF. The CDR3 region has the DNA TGCAGTGCTAGTTCGGGACTAGCGGGAGTATTTGGGTCATACAATGAGCAGTTCTTC.

The V and J genes are TRBV19 and TRBJ1-5; D may be TRBD1 (5 bases). CDR1 is LNHDA and CDR2 is SQIVND in the germline V gene (reference sequence). Trimming took 6 bases from V and 2 from J, leaving 17 bases between them. CDR3 length: 16 amino acids. The CDR3 DNA reads as TGTGCCAGTAGCTCCCCCGGGGGGTTAGGCAATCAGCCCCAGCATTTT. The encoded protein is CASSSPGGLGNQPQHF.

The table lists this clone with a few counts. The rearrangement uses TRBV7-3 and TRBJ2-1; D gene unclear. V was shortened by 1 base and J by 0 bases, with 13 bases between the two germline ends. The germline V gene encodes CDR1 SGHTA and CDR2 FQGTGA. The CDR3 has 17 amino acids. CDR3 region: CASSLNGPQSSYNEQFF. Written as DNA, the CDR3 is TGTGCCAGCAGCTTAAATGGTCCACAGAGCTCCTACAATGAGCAGTTCTTC.

This sequence joins TRBV5-6 and TRBJ1-1; D is ambiguous. Per germline, CDR1 SGHDT and CDR2 YYEEEE. The V and J ends lost 0 bases and 0 bases respectively, with 6 bases between them. The CDR3 extends over 14 amino acids. The CDR3 sequence is CASSLAAVNTEAFF. As DNA, the CDR3 is TGTGCCAGCAGCTTGGCCGCAGTGAACACTGAAGCTTTCTTT.

The chain has TRBV18 and TRBJ1-6; possibly TRBD1 for D (6 bases). CDR1 and CDR2 (germline): KGHSH, LQKENI. The CDR3 covers 15 residues. Trimming removed 4 bases from V and 4 bases from J, with 11 bases in between. CDR3 sequence reads: CASSQGQIYNSPLHF. CDR3 coding DNA: TGTGCCAGCTCACAAGGACAGATTTATAATTCACCCCTCCACTTT.

This clone was detected once. The rearrangement joins TRBV2 to TRBJ1-2; 7 bases match TRBD1. The CDR3 is 14 amino acids. Trimming at V came to 6 bases and at J to 8 bases, leaving 12 bases not matched to a gene. In germline, CDR1 is SNHLY, CDR2 FYNNEI. For the CDR3, the DNA is TGTGCCAGCAGCCTAACCACAGGGGCGGAAGGCTACACCTTC. Amino acid sequence: CASSLTTGAEGYTF.

The table lists this clone with a few counts. The genes are TRBV9 and TRBJ1-3; TRBD1 might be the D (5 bases). Germline loops: CDR1 SGDLS, CDR2 YYNGEE. V lost 0 bases and J lost 3, with 13 bases in between. This CDR3 has 16 amino acids. CDR3: CASSVEDRPHGNTIYF. CDR3 sequence (DNA): TGTGCCAGCAGCGTAGAAGACAGACCGCATGGAAACACCATATATTTT.

The V gene is TRBV5-4, the J gene TRBJ2-5; weak D call: TRBD1 (6 bases). This CDR3 is 14 amino acids long. Germline CDR1 is SGHNT and CDR2 is YYREEE (reference sequence). Trimming left V 4 bases short and J 2 bases short, with 12 bases between. This CDR3 is CASSARTEQETQYF. The CDR3 DNA reads as TGTGCCAGCAGCGCGCGGACAGAACAAGAGACCCAGTACTTC.

The chain links TRBV7-9 to TRBJ2-2; D is possibly TRBD2 (5 bases). The CDR3 is 15 amino acids. The germline CDR1 and CDR2 sequences are SEHNR and FQNEAQ (reference sequence). V gave up 0 bases and J gave up 7 bases, with 12 bases separating them. CDR3 region: CASSLAISGIGELFF. The CDR3 DNA sequence: TGTGCCAGCAGCTTAGCTATTTCCGGGATCGGGGAGCTGTTTTTT.

This clone was detected a few times. The gene calls are TRBV5-4 and TRBJ2-3; possibly TRBD2 for D (5 bases). The CDR3 spans 13 residues. Germline CDR1 and CDR2: SGHNT and YYREEE (reference sequence). V shed 9 bases and J shed 0 bases, with 11 bases lying between them. CDR3 loop: CATWTRSTDTQYF. The CDR3 nucleotides are TGTGCCACCTGGACTCGGAGCACAGATACGCAGTATTTT.